This T cell receptor (beta chain) stems from a study of cytomegalovirus exposure and HLA in healthy donors. Overall study findings and caveats: Later on, an analysis tied roughly 17,000 TCR beta sequences to HLA alleles at 0.05 false discovery rate. The study labeled 164 TCR beta chains cytomegalovirus-associated. The later analysis indicated that the majority of CMV-associated TCR beta chains appeared HLA-restricted.

The PCR employed 60 Vbeta primers together with 13 Jbeta primers. Assay used: immunoSEQ multiplex PCR; TCRdb lists only in-frame clones, some missing. This sample has about 110,000 clones; 71% occur once, and the top ten carry approximately 2.8%. A word on this clone: Its antigen remains unidentified.

Germline CDR1 SGHDT, CDR2 YYEEEE. Trimming took off 0 bases at V and 10 bases at J, with 17 bases between the two ends. The CDR3 covers 15 residues. When sampled, the donors appeared nominally healthy, though they likely had unrecorded immune exposures. This chain joins TRBV5-6 and TRBJ1-3; possible D gene TRBD1, 5 bases. The source of this sequence is a female donor in good health and CMV-seronegative. Sequencing was done on a sample of PBMCs. The CDR3 here is CASSLVDSRKGTIYF. The CDR3 DNA reads as TGTGCCAGCAGCTTGGTTGACAGTCGAAAGGGGACCATATATTTT.